The 7 T cell receptor beta chains below come from one sample, sequenced in a study of blood T cell repertoires in COVID-19. Generated by immunoSEQ multiplex PCR, the TCRdb table keeps only in-frame clones and is missing some. Of approximately 120,000 clones in the sample, about four fifths were seen once. Sequences were obtained from peripheral blood. Receptors were obtained from a human donor in a cohort sampled during active COVID-19.

This chain links TRBV6-5 with TRBJ2-7, with 7 bases aligning to TRBD2. Germline V gene sequence: CDR1 MNHEY, CDR2 SVGAGI. The CDR3 length is 15 residues. The J segment lost 6 bases and the V segment lost 4 bases, leaving 12 bases of the junction unmatched. The DNA for the CDR3 is TGTGCCAGCAGTTCAGGACAACTAGCGAGGGGCGAGCAGTACTTC. Amino acids: CASSSGQLARGEQYF.

This clone was seen only a few times. V and J are TRBV28 and TRBJ1-5; a possible D gene is TRBD1 (5 bases). There are 14 residues in the CDR3. Germline V gives CDR1 MDHEN, CDR2 SYDVKM. Trimming stripped 1 base from V and 5 bases from J, with 9 bases between. In DNA, the CDR3 is TGTGCCAGCAGTTTATACAGGTCATATCAGCCCCAGCATTTT. It translates to CASSLYRSYQPQHF.

This clone was seen more than once but under ten times. The chain couples TRBV7-9 to TRBJ2-7; 9 positions agree with TRBD2. The V and J ends lost 5 bases and 1 base, in that order; junction bases with no gene match: 9. Germline loops: CDR1 SEHNR, CDR2 FQNEAQ (reference sequence). This CDR3 region has 16 residues. CDR3 coding DNA: TGTGCCAGCAGCCCCACCGGGCTAGCGGGGTCCTACGAGCAGTACTTC. Its translation: CASSPTGLAGSYEQYF. Variable domain in full (rest from reference TRBV7-9 and TRBJ2-7): DTGVSQNPRHKITKRGQNVTFRCDPISEHNRLYWYRQTLGQGPEFLTYFQNEAQLEKSRLLSDRFSAERPKGSFSTLEIQRTEQGDSAMYLCASSPTGLAGSYEQYFGPGTRLTVT.

The CDR3 loop is CASSLVFRGSTEAFF. The CDR3 region has the DNA TGTGCCAGCAGCTTAGTTTTCAGGGGGAGCACTGAAGCTTTCTTT. The genes are TRBV7-2 and TRBJ1-1; 7 nucleotides align to TRBD1. This CDR3 region has 15 residues. Looked up from germline, CDR1 is SGHTA and CDR2 is FQGNSA. J lost 4 bases, V lost 1 base, and 6 bases had no gene match.

The chain couples TRBV7-2 to TRBJ2-5; 8 bases line up with TRBD2. V lost 3 bases, J lost 4 bases, and 4 bases stayed unmatched. Germline V gene sequence: CDR1 SGHTA, CDR2 FQGNSA. The CDR3 consists of 14 residues. The CDR3 protein is CASSFGGAGETQYF. The CDR3, as DNA: TGTGCCAGCAGCTTCGGGGGGGCAGGAGAGACCCAGTACTTC.

This clone came up once. The rearrangement links TRBV28 to TRBJ1-4; 9 bases fit TRBD1. Germline assignment: CDR1 MDHEN and CDR2 SYDVKM. The V and J ends lost 5 bases and 1 base, in that order; junction bases with no gene match: 5. The CDR3 covers 16 residues. CDR3 DNA sequence: TGTGCCAGCAGTCTCACGGGACAGGGAACTAATGAAAAACTGTTTTTT. Translating gives CASSLTGQGTNEKLFF.

DNA of the CDR3: TGTGCCAGCAGTTCAGCTACTAGCCCCGGGGAGCTGTTTTTT. The encoded protein is CASSSATSPGELFF. The genes are TRBV27 and TRBJ2-2; TRBD2 is a possible D gene (6 bases). Germline CDR1 reads MNHEY; CDR2 reads SMNVEV (reference sequence). Trimming removed 4 bases at V and 6 bases at J, with 12 bases between. The CDR3 has 14 residues.